Detailed here is one T cell receptor beta chain. This clonotype has just a few counts. It has no known antigen specificity. No quality values exist for individual bases; no much larger clone is one base distant. CDR1 is given as DFQATT and CDR2 as SNEGSKA, both from the germline V gene (reference sequence). Including cysteine and phenylalanine, the CDR3 has 15 amino acids. The CDR3 DNA has 45 bases and is translated from base 1. V is cut back by 2 bases and J by 5 bases, with 8 bases in the junction unmatched. TCRdb names Illumina NovaSeq 6000 as the instrument used. cDNA libraries for TCRalpha and TCRbeta were prepared by 5'RACE using constant-segment primers, with sample barcodes and unique molecular identifiers added. RNA was extracted from every sample with Trizol reagent. The libraries were amplified in two PCR steps, and the second step added a second sample barcode and Illumina TruSeq adapters. Libraries were sequenced on an Illumina NovaSeq with 2 x 150 bp paired-end reads. For the original study's pipeline: With migec v1.2.7, reads were demultiplexed and then collapsed into UMI-guided consensus sequences. Using mixcr v2.1.11, the UMI consensuses were aligned to TRA and TRB V and J templates and assembled into clonotypes. Expanded or contracted clonotypes were those called significant by both edgeR and NoisET, with noise models trained on biological replicates. edgeR calls used a false discovery rate-adjusted p below 0.01 and a log2 fold-change threshold of 1. As an exploratory analysis of dynamics, max-normalized trajectories of the 1000 most abundant clonotypes were examined by PCA with hierarchical clustering. Separately sequenced CD4+ and CD8+ repertoires were used to assign a CD4 or CD8 phenotype to each responding clone. The raw public data were reprocessed by TCRdb itself: fastp quality trimming at Q25, MiXCR clonotype calling, in-frame beta chains only. Duplicate CDR3 protein sequences are folded into a single record with the most common DNA and genes. The V and J calls follow TCRdb's processing rather than the paper's. The sample has roughly 400,000 distinct CDR3 sequences on record, roughly 18% of them singletons. Roughly 21% of the sample is held by the ten biggest clonotypes.

Ficoll-Paque density gradient centrifugation was the method used to isolate PBMCs. The data originate from a study of T-cell memory formation after mild COVID-19 (dated by TCRdb to the early 2020s). In the study overall: Most TCR sequence clusters were specific to one of the two donors. The cohort was made up of two young adult volunteers, one female and one male, who were previously healthy. T-cell clones expanding and contracting after mild COVID-19 in two donors were tracked by longitudinal TCRalpha and TCRbeta repertoire sequencing. Overall results and qualifications from the work: The detection of some responding clones in pre-infection memory suggests that pre-existing cross-reactive memory T cells joined the SARS-CoV-2 response. Whether the second-wave clones peaking on day 37 were SARS-CoV-2 specific was not confirmed. The study covered only two mild cases, and larger cohorts including severe cases with pre-infection samples were considered necessary. Balanced CD4/CD8 phenotypes were observed for clones contracting from day 15 to 85, whereas a bias towards CD4+ was observed for a second wave of clones expanding from day 15 to 37. Contracting CD4+ clones were located mainly in the CM and EM memory subsets, whereas CD8+ clones were found to be enriched in EMRA.

The rearranged segments are TRBV20-1 and TRBJ2-5; 10 central nucleotides agree with TRBD2. Sequencing was done on a sample of PBMCs or a T cell subset sorted from them (not recorded which). The clonotype originates from a man between 18 and 29 years old who had mild COVID-19 (a few samples of this study predate the infection). The sample titles of this study are shuffled in the database, so cell type and time point are left out; the donor was told from shared clones. This receptor has the CDR3 CSARPLAGASETQYF. The DNA sequence follows: TGCAGTGCTAGACCCCTAGCGGGGGCGTCGGAGACCCAGTACTTC.